Below, 28 T cell receptor beta chains from the same sample are listed, as sequenced in a study of blood T cell repertoires in COVID-19. The data were produced by immunoSEQ multiplex PCR, yet TCRdb's version contains in-frame clones alone and is incomplete. The sample has 200,000 to 250,000 clones, roughly 84% seen once. Material for sequencing was peripheral blood. All receptors come from a woman in her thirties or forties who had recovered from COVID-19.

The chain joins TRBV7-6 to TRBJ2-3; TRBD2 matches at 9 bases. The CDR3 has 18 residues. Trimming removed 0 bases from V and 2 bases from J; junction bases left unmatched: 9. CDR1 and CDR2 from the germline V gene are SGHVS and FNYEAQ. Here the CDR3 DNA reads TGTGCCAGCAGCTTAGCTAGCCTAGCGGGGCCACCCACAGATACGCAGTATTTT. Translated, it gives CASSLASLAGPPTDTQYF.

V and J are TRBV23-1 and TRBJ1-1; the match to TRBD1 covers 7 bases. TRBV23-1 has ORF status, its function being uncertain. J lost 0 bases, V lost 0 bases, and 4 bases had no gene match. The CDR3 has 16 residues. CDR3 protein: CASSQSTGVVNTEAFF. Here the CDR3 DNA reads TGCGCCAGCAGTCAATCCACAGGGGTAGTGAACACTGAAGCTTTCTTT.

V usage is TRBV5-1 and J usage is TRBJ2-1; 13 nucleotides agree with TRBD2. The CDR3 is made up of 16 amino acids. The germline V gene has CDR1 SGHRS and CDR2 YFSETQ. Losses at the gene ends were 0 bases for V and 3 bases for J; bases not matched to a gene: 0. In nucleotides, the CDR3 is TGCGCCAGCAGCTTGGGACTAGCGGGGGGCTACAATGAGCAGTTCTTC. It encodes CASSLGLAGGYNEQFF.

CDR3: CASSSSGGTYNEQFF. In nucleotides, the CDR3 is TGTGCCAGCAGTTCTAGCGGGGGTACCTACAATGAGCAGTTCTTC. This rearrangement joins TRBV6-6 to TRBJ2-1; 10 nucleotides agree with TRBD2. The J segment lost 2 bases and the V segment lost 4 bases, leaving 2 bases of the junction unmatched. The germline CDR1 and CDR2 sequences are MNHNY and SVGAGI (reference sequence). The CDR3 runs 15 residues.

Regarding this clone: The sample has other DNA sequences that encode this CDR3 too. The chain couples TRBV19 to TRBJ2-3, with D perhaps matching TRBD1 (6 bases). Trimming took off 1 base at V and 2 bases at J, with 7 bases between the two ends. This CDR3 contains 14 residues. The germline CDR1 and CDR2 sequences are LNHDA and SQIVND (reference sequence). The CDR3 is CASSIGQVTDTQYF. CDR3 coding DNA: TGTGCCAGTAGTATAGGACAGGTCACAGATACGCAGTATTTT.

V is TRBV28 and J is TRBJ1-1; D remains unclear. Germline loops: CDR1 MDHEN, CDR2 SYDVKM. V gave up 10 bases and J gave up 6 bases, with 9 bases separating them. This CDR3 is built from 10 residues. CDR3 nucleotide sequence: TGTGCCACCCGAACTGCTGAAGCTTTCTTT. Translation: CATRTAEAFF.

The count of this clone is one. This chain joins TRBV2 and TRBJ2-2, with 9 bases fitting TRBD2. This CDR3 is built from 15 residues. Germline V lookup: CDR1 SNHLY, CDR2 FYNNEI. J lost 4 bases, V lost 9 bases, and 9 bases had no gene match. The CDR3 DNA sequence: TGTGCCAGTGGGCTAGCGGGGCTCCTCACCGGGGAGCTGTTTTTT. It codes for CASGLAGLLTGELFF.

The V call is TRBV2, the J call TRBJ2-1, with 10 bases identical to TRBD2. Germline V gene sequence: CDR1 SNHLY, CDR2 FYNNEI. This CDR3 spans 15 amino acids. Trimming cost V 2 bases and J 3 bases; bases outside gene matches: 1. The CDR3 region has the DNA TGTGCCAGCAGTGAAACTAGCGGGATCTACAATGAGCAGTTCTTC. Amino acids: CASSETSGIYNEQFF.

The CDR3 DNA sequence: TGTGCCAGCAGCGTAGGGGGGACAGGGACTAACTATGGCTACACCTTC. This gives the protein CASSVGGTGTNYGYTF. This rearrangement joins TRBV9 to TRBJ1-2; 9 bases line up with TRBD1. The CDR3 totals 16 residues. Germline CDR1 SGDLS, CDR2 YYNGEE. With V trimmed by 0 bases and J by 0 bases, 3 bases remained unmatched.

The chain carries TRBV7-2 and TRBJ2-5; 8 nucleotides agree with TRBD2. Losses at the gene ends were 5 bases for V and 5 bases for J; bases not matched to a gene: 7. From germline, CDR1 is SGHTA and CDR2 FQGNSA. This CDR3 is built from 14 residues. In DNA form, the CDR3 reads TGTGCCAGCAGCCTTAGCGGGGCAGGGGAGACCCAGTACTTC. Translated, it gives CASSLSGAGETQYF.

This chain links TRBV5-1 with TRBJ2-1, with D unresolved. With 1 base removed from V and 3 bases from J, the gap between germline ends came to 2 bases. Germline V gene lookup returns CDR1 SGHRS and CDR2 YFSETQ. The CDR3 sequence is 12 residues long. The CDR3 sequence is CASSLLYNEQFF. CDR3 nucleotides: TGCGCCAGCAGCTTGCTCTACAATGAGCAGTTCTTC.

This chain links TRBV10-2 with TRBJ1-4, with no clear D. Trimming left V 4 bases short and J 8 bases short, with 11 bases between. The CDR3 is 13 amino acids. Germline lookup yields CDR1 WSHSY and CDR2 SAAADI. CDR3 sequence reads: CASSGFSEEKLFF. The CDR3 DNA reads TGCGCCAGCAGTGGGTTTAGCGAGGAAAAACTGTTTTTT.

The rearrangement links TRBV6-5 to TRBJ1-5, with D unclear. V lost 4 bases and J 3 bases, leaving 7 bases between the germline ends. The CDR3 is made up of 13 amino acids. CDR1 is MNHEY, CDR2 SVGAGI, per germline. The CDR3 DNA sequence: TGTGCCAGCAGTTTCTCAGCCAATCAGCCCCAGCATTTT. Residues: CASSFSANQPQHF.

The sample holds a few counts of this clone. The chain joins TRBV5-6 to TRBJ1-2; a possible D gene is TRBD1 (6 bases). Germline CDR1 is SGHDT and CDR2 is YYEEEE. The V gene lost 4 bases and the J gene lost 7 bases, with 17 bases spanning the gap. The CDR3 length is 14 residues. The CDR3 loop is CASSPGLQGAGYTF. CDR3 in DNA: TGTGCCAGCAGCCCGGGGTTACAGGGAGCTGGCTACACCTTC.

The chain is built from TRBV2 and TRBJ1-2, with TRBD1 identical over 7 bases. The V gene end was trimmed by 6 bases and the J gene end by 4 bases; junction bases not matched to a gene: 29. This CDR3 has 21 amino acids. Per germline, CDR1 SNHLY and CDR2 FYNNEI. DNA for the CDR3: TGTGCCAGCAGAGATATTACTAGCTACTACTTCCCTAGGGGGCGCGTCTATGGCTACACCTTC. As protein: CASRDITSYYFPRGRVYGYTF.

The chain carries TRBV28 and TRBJ1-5; D gene uncertain. The CDR3 extends over 15 amino acids. Germline loops: CDR1 MDHEN, CDR2 SYDVKM. Trimming removed 3 bases at V and 8 bases at J, with 17 bases between. CDR3 nucleotide sequence: TGTGCCAGCAGTTTCCTAGTCGGCGGGGTAGAGCCCCAGCATTTT. Protein sequence: CASSFLVGGVEPQHF.

The J gene is TRBJ1-2, the V gene TRBV20-1; a weak D match, TRBD1 (5 bases). This CDR3 contains 13 residues. Per the germline V gene, CDR1 is DFQATT and CDR2 is SNEGSKA (reference sequence). V lost 3 bases and J 4 bases, leaving 12 bases between the germline ends. CDR3 sequence reads: CSASGGESYGYTF. CDR3 DNA: TGCAGTGCTAGTGGGGGGGAATCCTATGGCTACACCTTC.

CDR3 loop: CAIGTGISGYTF. The CDR3 coding sequence is TGTGCCATCGGGACAGGGATTAGTGGCTACACCTTC. V is TRBV10-3 and J is TRBJ1-2; 9 nucleotides agree with TRBD1. V trimming: 8 bases; J trimming: 7 bases; junction bases outside the gene matches: 5. The CDR3 spans 12 residues. Per the germline V gene, CDR1 is ENHRY and CDR2 is SYGVKD.

The chain couples TRBV9 to TRBJ1-4, with 9 bases matching TRBD1. The CDR3 is made up of 15 amino acids. The ends lost 5 bases at V and 5 bases at J; junction bases unmatched: 7. The germline V gene encodes CDR1 SGDLS and CDR2 YYNGEE. The CDR3 DNA is TGTGCCAGCAGTCATACCGGGACAGGGAATGAAAAACTGTTTTTT. Its protein is CASSHTGTGNEKLFF.

The chain uses TRBV5-6 and TRBJ1-1, with D possibly matching TRBD1 (6 bases). The CDR3 consists of 12 residues. From germline, CDR1 is SGHDT and CDR2 YYEEEE. Trimming stripped 4 bases from V and 5 bases from J, with 9 bases between. As DNA, the CDR3 is TGTGCCAGCAGCCGAACAGGGACTGAAGCTTTCTTT. Translation: CASSRTGTEAFF.

The chain carries TRBV6-2 or TRBV6-3 and TRBJ2-2, with a tentative D call TRBD1 (7 bases). Looked up from germline, CDR1 is MNHEY and CDR2 is SVGEGT. The V gene lost 0 bases and the J gene lost 4 bases, with 21 bases spanning the gap. This CDR3 contains 19 residues. Here the CDR3 DNA reads TGTGCCAGCAGTTACTCCCCAGGGACTCTAAAGGGGGCCACCGGGGAGCTGTTTTTT. Protein: CASSYSPGTLKGATGELFF.

This clone was observed once. Other nucleotide sequences in the sample specify the same CDR3. The chain employs TRBV11-2 and TRBJ1-6; the D gene is possibly TRBD1 (5 bases). This CDR3 spans 16 amino acids. Per germline, CDR1 SGHAT and CDR2 FQNNGV. Deletions cut 0 bases from V and 10 bases from J, with 16 bases between. The DNA for the CDR3 is TGTGCCAGCAGCTTAGATGGGGGGGGTCGGGGCTCACCCCTCCACTTT. It encodes CASSLDGGGRGSPLHF.

The chain employs TRBV5-6 and TRBJ2-5; D is perhaps TRBD1 (6 bases). Germline V gives CDR1 SGHDT, CDR2 YYEEEE. The CDR3 runs 14 residues. V was trimmed by 2 bases and J by 5 bases, leaving 13 bases between them. CDR3 in amino acids: CASSLGARGETQYF. The CDR3 DNA sequence: TGTGCCAGCAGCTTAGGAGCGAGGGGGGAGACCCAGTACTTC.

This chain links TRBV6-5 with TRBJ2-1; 7 bases line up with TRBD2. CDR1 is MNHEY and CDR2 is SVGAGI in the germline V gene. This CDR3 region has 14 residues. Germline trimming cut 6 bases from V and 6 bases from J; bases unmatched to any gene: 8. DNA of the CDR3: TGTGCCAGCAGCATTTCTGGCGGGGGCAATGAGCAGTTCTTC. This encodes CASSISGGGNEQFF.

The chain has TRBV7-2 and TRBJ1-5; D ambiguous. V lost 5 bases, J lost 7 bases, and 12 bases lay in between. The germline V gene encodes CDR1 SGHTA and CDR2 FQGNSA. The CDR3 contains 13 residues. CDR3: CASSGQEGQPQHF. CDR3 in DNA: TGTGCCAGCAGCGGCCAGGAAGGACAGCCCCAGCATTTT. The whole variable domain, remainder taken from reference TRBV7-2 and TRBJ1-5, is GAGVSQSPSNKVTEKGKDVELRCDPISGHTALYWYRQSLGQGLEFLIYFQGNSAPDKSGLPSDRFSAERTGGSVSTLTIQRTQQEDSAVYLCASSGQEGQPQHFGDGTRLSIL.

The gene calls are TRBV12-5 and TRBJ2-1, with D possibly being TRBD1 (6 bases). This CDR3 is 17 amino acids long. V lost 0 bases and J 6 bases, leaving 18 bases between the germline ends. CDR1 and CDR2 (germline): LGHNT, FRNRAP. DNA for the CDR3: TGTGCTAGTGGTTTGGTACTGGGCCAGGGGAACGGCAATGAGCAGTTCTTC. Its translation is CASGLVLGQGNGNEQFF.

The chain links TRBV2 to TRBJ2-5; TRBD2 matches at 7 bases. J was trimmed by 5 bases and V by 3 bases; bases with no gene match: 6. The CDR3 is 14 amino acids. Germline CDR1 reads SNHLY; CDR2 reads FYNNEI. CDR3 coding DNA: TGTGCCAGCAGTGATGTCATCGGGGGGGAGACCCAGTACTTC. As protein: CASSDVIGGETQYF.

This sequence joins TRBV13 and TRBJ1-6; TRBD1 aligns across 7 bases. The length of the CDR3 is 16 residues. Germline V gene sequence: CDR1 PRHDT, CDR2 FYEKMQ (reference sequence). Losses at the gene ends were 2 bases for V and 7 bases for J; bases not matched to a gene: 8. CDR3 sequence: CASSLLWDRKNSPLHF. As DNA, the CDR3 is TGTGCCAGCAGCTTACTCTGGGACAGAAAAAATTCACCCCTCCACTTT.